The T cell receptor beta chain under discussion was sequenced for a study of blood T cell repertoires in COVID-19. V shed 8 bases and J 8 bases; nucleotides not matched to a gene: 16. The CDR3 extends over 15 amino acids. In germline, CDR1 is MNHEY, CDR2 SMNVEV (reference sequence). Sequencing was performed with immunoSEQ multiplex PCR; in TCRdb, only in-frame clones are kept and a portion is missing. This sample yields approximately 170,000 clones, of which approximately 90% are seen a single time; roughly 2% belongs to the top ten. The TCR was taken from a man between 50 and 59 years old who had recovered from COVID-19. What was sequenced was peripheral blood. The rearrangement uses TRBV27 and TRBJ2-5; 8 bases match TRBD2. CDR3 nucleotides: TGTGCCAGCCGAAAATCTAGCGGGTACAAGAGAACCCAGTACTTC. This encodes CASRKSSGYKRTQYF.